These 9 T cell receptor beta chains share one sample of origin, sequenced in a study of human CD4 T cells and Enterobacteriaceae. All CD4+ cells other than CD45RA+CCR7+CD95- naive cells were sorted as memory, over 98% pure. The protocol was immunoSEQ multiplex PCR, while the TCRdb copy is restricted to in-frame clones and leaves out a portion. Seen here are 25,000 to 30,000 clones, about 82% observed once, and the top ten hold roughly 0.96%. The sample comprised memory CD4+ T cells from blood. The receptors here all came from a human donor in good health.

V gene TRBV30 combines with J gene TRBJ2-7, with D tentatively TRBD1 (6 bases). The CDR3 length is 15 residues. Germline-derived CDR1 and CDR2 are GTSNPN and SVGIG (reference sequence). The V gene lost 5 bases and the J gene lost 2 bases, with 19 bases spanning the gap. The CDR3 here is CAWEASTAGAYEQYF. CDR3 nucleotides: TGTGCCTGGGAGGCCTCCACGGCAGGGGCCTACGAGCAGTACTTC.

This chain uses TRBV18 with TRBJ2-2; 9 bases map to TRBD2. The CDR3 has 16 residues. CDR1 and CDR2 (germline): KGHSH, LQKENI. Trimming removed 3 bases from V and 2 bases from J; junction bases left unmatched: 4. The CDR3 DNA is TGTGCCAGCTCACCTAGGACTAGCGAAAACACCGGGGAGCTGTTTTTT. The encoded protein is CASSPRTSENTGELFF.

This clone has just one count. This rearrangement joins TRBV20-1 to TRBJ2-1, with unresolved D. Germline V gene lookup returns CDR1 DFQATT and CDR2 SNEGSKA (reference sequence). V was shortened by 4 bases and J by 10 bases, with 11 bases between the two germline ends. The CDR3 has 11 residues. CDR3 sequence: CSANPLREQFF. The CDR3 bases are TGCAGTGCTAATCCCCTCCGGGAGCAGTTCTTC.

This rearrangement joins TRBV29-1 to TRBJ2-1; unclear D gene. Germline-derived CDR1 and CDR2 are SQVTM and ANQGSEA. The CDR3 is made up of 13 amino acids. V lost 7 bases, J lost 0 bases, and 10 bases lay in between. The CDR3 sequence is CSAQSPSYNEQFF. The CDR3 region has the DNA TGCAGCGCCCAATCTCCCTCCTACAATGAGCAGTTCTTC.

The chain has TRBV27 and TRBJ2-1; 13 nucleotides align to TRBD2. J lost 4 bases, V lost 6 bases, and 6 bases had no gene match. Germline V gives CDR1 MNHEY, CDR2 SMNVEV (reference sequence). The CDR3 totals 16 residues. CDR3 in amino acids: CASRRTSGSSYNEQFF. For the CDR3, the DNA is TGTGCCAGCAGGAGGACTAGCGGGAGTTCATACAATGAGCAGTTCTTC.

DNA for the CDR3: TGTGCCAGCAGCTCACTAGAGTGGGTCACTGAAGCTTTCTTT. This encodes CASSSLEWVTEAFF. The chain links TRBV7-8 to TRBJ1-1; D not certain. This CDR3 is 14 amino acids long. The V gene's germline CDR1 is SGHVS and CDR2 FQNEAQ. Trimming cost V 4 bases and J 4 bases, with 13 bases left between them.

This chain uses TRBV11-3 with TRBJ1-2; TRBD1 might be the D (5 bases). This CDR3 spans 13 amino acids. The germline gives CDR1 SGHNT, CDR2 YENEEA. Trimming stripped 0 bases from V and 3 bases from J, with 5 bases between. This chain's CDR3 is CASSLEQDYGYTF. CDR3 DNA: TGTGCCAGCAGCTTAGAACAGGACTATGGCTACACCTTC. Together with reference TRBV11-3 and TRBJ1-2, the CDR3 gives the full variable domain: EAGVVQSPRYKIIEKKQPVAFWCNPISGHNTLYWYLQNLGQGPELLIRYENEEAVDDSQLPKDRFSAERLKGVDSTLKIQPAELGDSAVYLCASSLEQDYGYTFGSGTRLTVV.

CDR3 bases: TGCGCCAGCAGCTTCGCAGGGAACTATGGCTACACCTTC. This encodes CASSFAGNYGYTF. The chain combines TRBV5-1 with TRBJ1-2, with TRBD1 as a possible D gene (5 bases). CDR3 length: 13 residues. The germline V gene encodes CDR1 SGHRS and CDR2 YFSETQ. Trimming took 2 bases from V and 2 from J, leaving 7 bases between them.

This clone was picked up a small number of times. This chain connects TRBV29-1 to TRBJ2-7, with TRBD1 matching 7 bases. CDR1 and CDR2 from the germline V gene are SQVTM and ANQGSEA. With 7 bases clipped from V and 3 bases from J, the junction kept 3 bases outside the gene matches. CDR3 length: 11 residues. The CDR3, as DNA: TGCAGCGGAGGGACAGTCTACGAGCAGTACTTC. This codes for CSGGTVYEQYF.